The sequence of this T cell receptor beta chain was determined in a study of shared clonotypes between healthy human individuals. Using immunoSEQ multiplex PCR, the repertoire was profiled, and TCRdb retains in-frame clones only, with some absent. Among fewer than 850,000 clones, approximately 75% were seen once, and the ten largest hold around 1.8%. Sequenced sample: memory CD4+ T cells sorted from blood. Subset in this sample: CD45RA-negative fraction. The TCR sequence derives from a woman aged 25 to 39 in good health.

In nucleotides, the CDR3 is TGTGCCAGCAGCCCCCGACAGGGGGCCAAAAACATTCAGTACTTC. This translates into CASSPRQGAKNIQYF. The chain is built from TRBV6-6 and TRBJ2-4; 8 bases agree with TRBD1. Germline CDR1 is MNHNY and CDR2 is SVGAGI (reference sequence). This CDR3 comprises 15 residues. J lost 1 base, V lost 6 bases, and 5 bases had no gene match.